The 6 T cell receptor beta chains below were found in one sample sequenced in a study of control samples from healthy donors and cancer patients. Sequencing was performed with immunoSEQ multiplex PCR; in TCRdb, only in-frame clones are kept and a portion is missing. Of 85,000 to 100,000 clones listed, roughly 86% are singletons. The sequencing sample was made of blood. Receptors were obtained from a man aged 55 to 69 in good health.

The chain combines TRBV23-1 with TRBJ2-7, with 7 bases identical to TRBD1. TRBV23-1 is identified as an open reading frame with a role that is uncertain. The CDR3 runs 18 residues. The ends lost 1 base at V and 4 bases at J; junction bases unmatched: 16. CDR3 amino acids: CASSQCTAGGSLLYEQYF. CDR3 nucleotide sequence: TGCGCCAGCAGTCAATGCACGGCAGGGGGATCACTCCTGTACGAGCAGTACTTC.

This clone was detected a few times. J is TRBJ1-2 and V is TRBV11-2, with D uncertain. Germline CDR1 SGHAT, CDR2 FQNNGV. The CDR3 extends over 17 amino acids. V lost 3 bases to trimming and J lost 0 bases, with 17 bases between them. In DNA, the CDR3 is TGTGCCAGCAGCTTGTGGGGTCGTGGAGGACCTAACTATGGCTACACCTTC. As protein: CASSLWGRGGPNYGYTF.

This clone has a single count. The CDR3 loop reads CASSFQGQGSNEQFF. The DNA of the CDR3 is TGCGCCAGCAGCTTCCAGGGACAGGGGAGCAATGAGCAGTTCTTC. The rearrangement links TRBV5-1 to TRBJ2-1; 10 bases map to TRBD1. CDR1 and CDR2 (germline): SGHRS, YFSETQ. J lost 6 bases, V lost 2 bases, and 5 bases had no gene match. The CDR3 loop spans 15 amino acids.

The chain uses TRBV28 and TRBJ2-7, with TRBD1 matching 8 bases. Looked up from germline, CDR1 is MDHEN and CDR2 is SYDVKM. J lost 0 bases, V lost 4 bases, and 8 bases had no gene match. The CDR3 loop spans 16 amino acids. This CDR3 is CASSYARGPSSYEQYF. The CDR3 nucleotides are TGTGCCAGCAGTTATGCCAGGGGGCCCAGCTCCTACGAGCAGTACTTC.

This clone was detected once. The CDR3 sequence is CASSRGGTDTQYF. The CDR3, as DNA: TGTGCCAGCAGCCGGGGGGGCACAGATACGCAGTATTTT. J is TRBJ2-3 and V is TRBV11-2; TRBD2 agrees at 7 bases. CDR3 size: 13 residues. J was trimmed by 1 base and V by 5 bases; bases with no gene match: 0. Germline V CDR1 and CDR2: SGHAT, FQNNGV.

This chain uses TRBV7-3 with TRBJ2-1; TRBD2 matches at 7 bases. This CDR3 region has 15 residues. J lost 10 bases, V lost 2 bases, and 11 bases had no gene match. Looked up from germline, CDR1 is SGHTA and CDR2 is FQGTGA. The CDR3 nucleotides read TGTGCCAGCAGCTTAGGCGGGGGACCTTTGAGGGAGCAGTTCTTC. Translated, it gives CASSLGGGPLREQFF.